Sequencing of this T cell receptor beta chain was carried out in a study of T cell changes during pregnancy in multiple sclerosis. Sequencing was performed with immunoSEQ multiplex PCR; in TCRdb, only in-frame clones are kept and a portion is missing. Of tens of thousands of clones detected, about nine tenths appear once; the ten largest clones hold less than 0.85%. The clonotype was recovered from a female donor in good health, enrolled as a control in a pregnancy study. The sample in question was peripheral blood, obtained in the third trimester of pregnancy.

The CDR3 region has the DNA TGTGCCATCAGTGACACGGGACAAGCGAACACTGAAGCTTTCTTT. This encodes CAISDTGQANTEAFF. V is TRBV10-3 and J is TRBJ1-1, with D possibly TRBD1 on 6 matching bases. The CDR3 has 15 residues. Per germline, CDR1 ENHRY and CDR2 SYGVKD. Trimming shortened V by 3 bases and J by 1 base, and 12 bases separated the two germline ends.